This TCR beta chain was identified in a study of shared clonotypes between healthy human individuals. Study outcomes and limitations: Naive subsets generally had larger estimated richness than memory subsets.

Sequencing used immunoSEQ multiplex PCR; TCRdb keeps in-frame clones, though not all of them. The repertoire holds over 400,000 clones, 90% to 96% seen once, with about 0.068% in the top ten. With respect to this clone: Its target is not known.

The CDR3 is 12 residues long. Germline values: CDR1 MDHEN, CDR2 SYDVKM. Trimming took 5 bases from V and 1 from J, leaving 5 bases between them. The material sequenced was naive CD4+ T cells sorted from blood. Subset given: CD45RA+ positively selected. The chain carries TRBV28 and TRBJ1-2; D remains unclear. This TCR derives from a woman aged 25 to 45 in good health. CDR3 amino acids: CASSINNYGYTF. Here the CDR3 DNA reads TGTGCCAGCAGTATAAATAACTATGGCTACACCTTC.